This T cell receptor (beta chain) was captured by sequencing in a study of T-cell memory formation after mild COVID-19. Study results and limitations: In pre-infection memory, a portion of responding clones appeared, which suggested that cross-reactive memory joined. Clones that contracted from day 15 to 85 were balanced CD4/CD8, while later expanders leaned CD4+.

A remark on this clonotype: What it binds is not known.

Each CDR3 protein gets one entry after TCRdb re-called the 5' RACE reads with MiXCR. The sample lists hundreds of thousands of distinct CDR3 sequences; 15% to 20% were seen once. Germline V gene lookup returns CDR1 DFQATT and CDR2 SNEGSKA (reference sequence). Trimming cost V 4 bases and J 3 bases, with 9 bases left between them. This CDR3 contains 12 residues. The sequenced sample consisted of PBMCs or a T cell subset sorted from them (not recorded which). The chain has TRBV20-1 and TRBJ2-5; D assignment may be TRBD1 or TRBD2 (5 bases each). This receptor was taken from a man between 18 and 35 years old who had mild COVID-19 (a few samples of this study predate the infection). Cell type and time point are not known. This chain's CDR3 is CSANRGEETQYF. As DNA, the CDR3 is TGCAGTGCTAACCGGGGCGAAGAGACCCAGTACTTC.